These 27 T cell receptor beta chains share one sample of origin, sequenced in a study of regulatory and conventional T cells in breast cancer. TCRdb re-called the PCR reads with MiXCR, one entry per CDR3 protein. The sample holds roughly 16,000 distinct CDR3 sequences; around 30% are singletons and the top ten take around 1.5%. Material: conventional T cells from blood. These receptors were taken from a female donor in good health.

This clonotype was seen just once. The CDR3 region is CASSSGLAGDEQFF. CDR3 coding DNA: TGTGCCAGCAGCTCGGGACTAGCGGGAGACGAGCAGTTCTTC. This chain links TRBV7-3 with TRBJ2-1, with TRBD2 matching 14 bases. This CDR3 comprises 14 residues. CDR1 is SGHTA and CDR2 is FQGTGA in the germline V gene. The V segment lost 4 bases and the J segment 10 bases; nucleotides outside the gene matches: 3.

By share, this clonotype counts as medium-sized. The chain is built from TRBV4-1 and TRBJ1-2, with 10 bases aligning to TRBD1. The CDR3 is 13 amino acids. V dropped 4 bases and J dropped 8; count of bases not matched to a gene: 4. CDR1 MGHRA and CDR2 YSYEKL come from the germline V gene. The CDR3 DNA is TGCGCCAGCAGCCTCGGGACAGGGGAGGGCTACACCTTC. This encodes CASSLGTGEGYTF.

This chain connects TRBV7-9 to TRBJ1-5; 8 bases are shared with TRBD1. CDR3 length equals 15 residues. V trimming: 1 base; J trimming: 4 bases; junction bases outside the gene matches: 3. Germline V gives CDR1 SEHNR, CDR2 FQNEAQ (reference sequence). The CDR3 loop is CASSLDGQGNQPQHF. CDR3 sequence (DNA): TGTGCCAGCAGCTTAGACGGACAGGGAAATCAGCCCCAGCATTTT.

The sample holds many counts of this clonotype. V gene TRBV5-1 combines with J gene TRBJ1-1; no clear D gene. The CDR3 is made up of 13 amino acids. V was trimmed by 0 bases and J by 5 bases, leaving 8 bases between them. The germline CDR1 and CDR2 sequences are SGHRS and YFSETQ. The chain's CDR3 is CASSLAVATEAFF. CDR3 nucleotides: TGCGCCAGCAGCTTGGCCGTGGCAACTGAAGCTTTCTTT. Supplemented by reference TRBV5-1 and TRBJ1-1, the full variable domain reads KAGVTQTPRYLIKTRGQQVTLSCSPISGHRSVSWYQQTPGQGLQFLFEYFSETQRNKGNFPGRFSGRQFSNSRSEMNVSTLELGDSALYLCASSLAVATEAFFGQGTRLTVV.

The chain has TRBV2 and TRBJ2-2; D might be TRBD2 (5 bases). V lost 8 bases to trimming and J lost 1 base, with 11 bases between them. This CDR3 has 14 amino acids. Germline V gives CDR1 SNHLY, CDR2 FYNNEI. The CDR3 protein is CASGSWRNTGELFF. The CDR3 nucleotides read TGTGCCAGCGGGAGTTGGAGGAACACCGGGGAGCTGTTTTTT.

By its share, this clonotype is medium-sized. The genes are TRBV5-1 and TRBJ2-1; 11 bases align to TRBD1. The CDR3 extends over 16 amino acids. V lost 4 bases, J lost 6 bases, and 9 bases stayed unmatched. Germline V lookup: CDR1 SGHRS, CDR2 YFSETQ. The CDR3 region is CASSLNPGQGGNEQFF. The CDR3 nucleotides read TGCGCCAGCAGCCTAAACCCGGGACAGGGGGGCAATGAGCAGTTCTTC.

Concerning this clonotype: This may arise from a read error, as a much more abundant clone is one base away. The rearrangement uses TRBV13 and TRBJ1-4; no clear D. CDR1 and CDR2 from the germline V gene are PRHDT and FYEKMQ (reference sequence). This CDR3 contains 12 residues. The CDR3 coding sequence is TGTGCCAGCAGCTCCCGGTTCGAAAAACTGTCTTTT. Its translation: CASSSRFEKLSF.

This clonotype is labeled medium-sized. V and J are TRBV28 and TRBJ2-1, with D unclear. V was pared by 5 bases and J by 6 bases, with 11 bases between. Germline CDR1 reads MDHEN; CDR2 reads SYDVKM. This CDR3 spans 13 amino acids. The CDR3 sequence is CASSQTTTNEQFF. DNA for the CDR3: TGTGCCAGCAGTCAGACAACAACCAATGAGCAGTTCTTC. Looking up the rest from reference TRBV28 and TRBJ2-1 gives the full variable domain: DVKVTQSSRYLVKRTGEKVFLECVQDMDHENMFWYRQDPGLGLRLIYFSYDVKMKEKGDIPEGYSVSREKKERFSLILESASTNQTSMYLCASSQTTTNEQFFGPGTRLTVL.

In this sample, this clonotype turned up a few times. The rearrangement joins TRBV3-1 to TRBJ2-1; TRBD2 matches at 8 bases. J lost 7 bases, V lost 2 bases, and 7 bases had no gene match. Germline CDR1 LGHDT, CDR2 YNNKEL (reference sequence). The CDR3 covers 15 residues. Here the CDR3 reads CASSQPRGVENEQFF. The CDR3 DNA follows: TGTGCCAGCAGCCAACCGCGGGGGGTCGAAAATGAGCAGTTCTTC.

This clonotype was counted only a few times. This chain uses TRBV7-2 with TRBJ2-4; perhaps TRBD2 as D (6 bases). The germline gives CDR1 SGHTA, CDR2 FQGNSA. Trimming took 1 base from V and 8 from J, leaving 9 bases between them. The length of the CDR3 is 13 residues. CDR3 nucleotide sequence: TGTGCCAGCAGCTTAGTGCGGAGGGACATTCAGTACTTC. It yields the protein CASSLVRRDIQYF.

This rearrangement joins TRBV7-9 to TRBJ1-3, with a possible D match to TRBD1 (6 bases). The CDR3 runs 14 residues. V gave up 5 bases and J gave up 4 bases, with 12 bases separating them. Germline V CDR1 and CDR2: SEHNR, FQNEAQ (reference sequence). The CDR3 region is CASSLGGGGNTIYF. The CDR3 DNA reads TGTGCCAGCAGCCTCGGCGGGGGCGGAAACACCATATATTTT.

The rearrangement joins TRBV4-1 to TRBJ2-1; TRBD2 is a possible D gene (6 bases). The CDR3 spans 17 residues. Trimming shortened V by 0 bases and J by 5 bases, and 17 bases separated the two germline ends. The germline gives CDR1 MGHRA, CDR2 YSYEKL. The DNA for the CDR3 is TGCGCCAGCAGCCAAGAAATGACGGGACTCGCGGACAATGAGCAGTTCTTC. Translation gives CASSQEMTGLADNEQFF.

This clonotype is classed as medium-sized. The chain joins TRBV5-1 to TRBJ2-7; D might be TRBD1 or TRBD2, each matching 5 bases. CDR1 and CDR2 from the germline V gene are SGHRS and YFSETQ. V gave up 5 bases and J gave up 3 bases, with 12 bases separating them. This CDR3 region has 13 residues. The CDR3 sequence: CASRAGDLYEQYF. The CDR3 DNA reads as TGCGCCAGCAGAGCCGGGGACCTCTACGAGCAGTACTTC.

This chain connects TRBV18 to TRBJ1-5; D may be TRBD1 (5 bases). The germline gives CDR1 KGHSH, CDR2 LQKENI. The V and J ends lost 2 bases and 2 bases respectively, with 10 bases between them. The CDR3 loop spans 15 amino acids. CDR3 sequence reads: CASSPSGGGNQPQHF. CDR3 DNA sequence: TGTGCCAGCTCACCAAGCGGGGGTGGCAATCAGCCCCAGCATTTT. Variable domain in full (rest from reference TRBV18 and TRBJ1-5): NAGVMQNPRHLVRRRGQEARLRCSPMKGHSHVYWYRQLPEEGLKFMVYLQKENIIDESGMPKERFSAEFPKEGPSILRIQQVVRGDSAAYFCASSPSGGGNQPQHFGDGTRLSIL.

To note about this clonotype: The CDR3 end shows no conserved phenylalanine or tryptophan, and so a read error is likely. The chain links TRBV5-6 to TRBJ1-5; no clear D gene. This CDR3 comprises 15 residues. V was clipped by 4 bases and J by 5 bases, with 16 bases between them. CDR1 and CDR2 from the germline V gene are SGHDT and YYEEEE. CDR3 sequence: CASSRGLPFDQPQHY. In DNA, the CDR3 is TGTGCCAGCAGCCGCGGACTTCCCTTTGATCAGCCCCAGCATTAT.

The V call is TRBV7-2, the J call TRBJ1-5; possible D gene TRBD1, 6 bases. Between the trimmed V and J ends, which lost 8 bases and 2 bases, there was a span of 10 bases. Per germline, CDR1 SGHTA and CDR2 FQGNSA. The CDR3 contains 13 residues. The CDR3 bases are TGTGCCAGCGGCCCAGGGGGCAATCAGCCCCAGCATTTT. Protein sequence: CASGPGGNQPQHF.

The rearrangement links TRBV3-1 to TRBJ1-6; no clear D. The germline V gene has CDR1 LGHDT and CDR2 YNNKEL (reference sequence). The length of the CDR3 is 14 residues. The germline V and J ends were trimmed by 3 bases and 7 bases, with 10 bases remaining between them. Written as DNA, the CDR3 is TGTGCCAGCAGCCATGAGGGAATCAATTCACCCCTCCACTTT. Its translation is CASSHEGINSPLHF. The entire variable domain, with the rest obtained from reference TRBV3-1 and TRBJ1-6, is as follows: DTAVSQTPKYLVTQMGNDKSIKCEQNLGHDTMYWYKQDSKKFLKIMFSYNNKELIINETVPNRFSPKSPDKAHLNLHINSLELGDSAVYFCASSHEGINSPLHFGNGTRLTVT.

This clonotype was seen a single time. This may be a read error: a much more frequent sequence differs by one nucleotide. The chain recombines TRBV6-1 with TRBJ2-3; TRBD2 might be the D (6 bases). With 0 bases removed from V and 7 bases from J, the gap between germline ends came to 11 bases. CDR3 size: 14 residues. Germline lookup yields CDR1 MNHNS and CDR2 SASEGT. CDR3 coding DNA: TGTGCCAGCAGTGAAGCCGCCCGCGGGAATACGCAGTATTTT. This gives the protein CASSEAARGNTQYF.

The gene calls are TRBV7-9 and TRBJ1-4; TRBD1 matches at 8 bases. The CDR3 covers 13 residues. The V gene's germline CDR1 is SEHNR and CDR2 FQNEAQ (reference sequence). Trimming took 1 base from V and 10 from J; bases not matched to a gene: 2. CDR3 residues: CASSLEGQGKLFF. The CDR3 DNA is TGTGCCAGCAGCTTAGAAGGACAGGGAAAACTGTTTTTT.

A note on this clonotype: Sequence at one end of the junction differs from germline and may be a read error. Here the CDR3 DNA reads TGTGCCAGCGGCTGGACGGGGCCCATCCCAAGTTCCTATAATCCACCCCTCCACTTT. It yields the protein CASGWTGPIPSSYNPPLHF. V and J are TRBV5-6 and TRBJ1-6, with D perhaps matching TRBD1 (5 bases). Germline V gene sequence: CDR1 SGHDT, CDR2 YYEEEE. The CDR3 has 19 amino acids.

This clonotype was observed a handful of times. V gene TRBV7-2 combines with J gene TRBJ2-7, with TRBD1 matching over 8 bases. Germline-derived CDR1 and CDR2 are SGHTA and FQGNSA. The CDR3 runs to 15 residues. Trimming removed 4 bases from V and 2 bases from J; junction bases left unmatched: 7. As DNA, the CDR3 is TGTGCCAGCAGCTACGGACAGGGCCTAACCTACGAGCAGTACTTC. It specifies CASSYGQGLTYEQYF.

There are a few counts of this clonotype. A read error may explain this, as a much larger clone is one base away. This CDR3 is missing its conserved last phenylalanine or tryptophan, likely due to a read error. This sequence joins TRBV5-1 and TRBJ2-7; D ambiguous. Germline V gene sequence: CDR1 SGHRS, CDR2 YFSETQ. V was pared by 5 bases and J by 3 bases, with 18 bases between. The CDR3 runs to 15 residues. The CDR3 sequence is CASSSDTPTLYEQYL. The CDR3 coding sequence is TGCGCCAGCAGTTCCGACACCCCGACCCTCTACGAGCAGTACCTC.

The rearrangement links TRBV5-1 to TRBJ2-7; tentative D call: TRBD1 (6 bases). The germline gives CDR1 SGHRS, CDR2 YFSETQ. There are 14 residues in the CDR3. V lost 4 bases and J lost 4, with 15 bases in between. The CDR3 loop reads CASSITGTQYEQYF. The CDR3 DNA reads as TGCGCCAGCAGCATAACAGGGACCCAATACGAGCAGTACTTC.

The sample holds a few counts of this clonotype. Here the CDR3 reads CASSLAGYEQYF. CDR3 DNA sequence: TGTGCCAGCAGCTTAGCTGGATACGAGCAGTACTTC. The chain joins TRBV11-2 to TRBJ2-7, with D hard to call. Germline V lookup: CDR1 SGHAT, CDR2 FQNNGV. V was shortened by 1 base and J by 4 bases, with 5 bases between the two germline ends. The CDR3 extends over 12 amino acids. Based on the CDR3 plus reference TRBV11-2 and TRBJ2-7, the full variable domain is EAGVAQSPRYKIIEKRQSVAFWCNPISGHATLYWYQQILGQGPKLLIQFQNNGVVDDSQLPKDRFSAERLKGVDSTLKIQPAKLEDSAVYLCASSLAGYEQYFGPGTRLTVT.

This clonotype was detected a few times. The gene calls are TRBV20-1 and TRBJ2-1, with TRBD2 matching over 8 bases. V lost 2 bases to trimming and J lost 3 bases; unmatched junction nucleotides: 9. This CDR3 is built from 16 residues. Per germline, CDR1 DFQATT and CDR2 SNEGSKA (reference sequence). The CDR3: CSARNHGLAGYNEQFF. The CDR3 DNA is TGCAGTGCTAGAAATCACGGCCTAGCGGGCTACAATGAGCAGTTCTTC.

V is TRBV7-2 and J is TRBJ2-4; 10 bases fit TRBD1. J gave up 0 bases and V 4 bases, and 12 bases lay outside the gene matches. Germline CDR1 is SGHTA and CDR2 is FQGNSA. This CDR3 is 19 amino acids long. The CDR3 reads CASSSRAGTGALAKNIQYF. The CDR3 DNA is TGTGCCAGCAGCTCACGCGCCGGGACAGGGGCACTAGCCAAAAACATTCAGTACTTC.

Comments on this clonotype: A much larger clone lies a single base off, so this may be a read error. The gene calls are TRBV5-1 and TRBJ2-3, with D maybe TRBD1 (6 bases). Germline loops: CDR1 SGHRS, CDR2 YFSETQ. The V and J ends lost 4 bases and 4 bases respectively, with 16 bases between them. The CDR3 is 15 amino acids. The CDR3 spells CASSPPGQVADTQYF. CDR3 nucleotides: TGCGCCAGCAGCCCGCCGGGACAAGTCGCAGATACGCAGTATTTT.